The 23 T cell receptor beta chains below all came from one sample that was sequenced in a study of T cell changes during pregnancy in multiple sclerosis (dated by TCRdb to the late 2010s). The library was built by means of the immunoSEQ multiplex PCR assay. What TCRdb holds here is the immuneACCESS table cut down to in-frame rearrangements. Part of the clones is not present; checked against another copy, under half of the missing clones reflect an unresolved V gene, and the others are unexplained. For this sample the table gives around 97,000 clones, of which around 94% were detected only once. The top ten clonotypes cover around 0.92% of the sample. Sequenced here: peripheral blood, sampled after pregnancy. The receptors here all came from a female donor with multiple sclerosis, enrolled in a pregnancy study.

This chain joins TRBV2 and TRBJ2-7; 10 positions agree with TRBD2. The CDR3 length is 14 residues. V was pared by 7 bases and J by 10 bases, with 13 bases of the junction left unmatched. Germline V gene lookup returns CDR1 SNHLY and CDR2 FYNNEI. CDR3 coding DNA: TGTGCCAGCACCATAGGGCCTAGCGGGAGTGCTCAGTACTTC. It translates to CASTIGPSGSAQYF. The full variable domain, completed using reference TRBV2 and TRBJ2-7, is EPEVTQTPSHQVTQMGQEVILRCVPISNHLYFYWYRQILGQKVEFLVSFYNNEISEKSEIFDDQFSVERPDGSNFTLKIRSTKLEDSAMYFCASTIGPSGSAQYFGPGTRLTVT.

The V call is TRBV10-3, the J call TRBJ2-1; D remains ambiguous. Germline V gene data show CDR1 as ENHRY and CDR2 as SYGVKD. The V end lost 9 bases, the J end lost 0 bases, and 15 bases lay between the germline ends. The CDR3 consists of 15 residues. The CDR3 spells CAMSTGQSSYNEQFF. Written as DNA, the CDR3 is TGTGCCATGAGCACTGGGCAGAGCTCCTACAATGAGCAGTTCTTC.

The chain is built from TRBV7-2 and TRBJ2-7, with 12 bases identical to TRBD2. The V gene end was trimmed by 5 bases and the J gene end by 5 bases; junction bases not matched to a gene: 13. Germline V gives CDR1 SGHTA, CDR2 FQGNSA. The CDR3 extends over 17 amino acids. The CDR3 here is CASSPLGLAGILDEQYF. The CDR3 DNA reads TGTGCCAGCAGCCCCCTTGGACTAGCGGGGATTCTGGACGAGCAGTACTTC.

The count of this clone is one. The CDR3: CASSQGPPRGSTDTQYF. CDR3 bases: TGCGCCAGCAGCCAAGGCCCCCCGCGGGGTAGCACAGATACGCAGTATTTT. The V and J genes are TRBV4-1 and TRBJ2-3; D possibly corresponds to TRBD2 (6 bases). Germline lookup yields CDR1 MGHRA and CDR2 YSYEKL. The CDR3 is 17 residues long. V dropped 1 base and J dropped 0 bases, with 14 bases sitting between them.

V and J are TRBV28 and TRBJ2-3, with 13 bases lining up with TRBD2. The V gene's germline CDR1 is MDHEN and CDR2 SYDVKM. The CDR3 is 16 amino acids. V lost 5 bases, J lost 3 bases, and 5 bases stayed unmatched. CDR3 sequence: CASSIRTSGSTDTQYF. CDR3 DNA: TGTGCCAGCAGTATAAGGACTAGCGGGAGTACAGATACGCAGTATTTT.

This clone was found a few times. The V gene is TRBV7-2, the J gene TRBJ2-4, with TRBD1 matching over 9 bases. After removal of 5 bases from V and 1 base from J, the junction contained 9 bases not matched to a gene. The V gene's germline CDR1 is SGHTA and CDR2 FQGNSA. The CDR3 contains 17 residues. CDR3: CASSTLRGQGAKNIQYF. The CDR3 region has the DNA TGTGCCAGCAGCACGCTAAGAGGACAGGGGGCCAAAAACATTCAGTACTTC.

The chain combines TRBV6-5 with TRBJ1-2; TRBD1 might be the D (6 bases). This CDR3 is built from 14 residues. The V and J ends lost 2 bases and 4 bases respectively, with 11 bases between them. Germline V gene sequence: CDR1 MNHEY, CDR2 SVGAGI. CDR3 bases: TGTGCCAGCAGTTACAGGGGGATCAGCTATGGCTACACCTTC. Amino acids: CASSYRGISYGYTF.

This clone was observed once. The chain joins TRBV18 to TRBJ1-1; 10 bases agree with TRBD1. Germline loops: CDR1 KGHSH, CDR2 LQKENI. Losses at the gene ends were 5 bases for V and 5 bases for J; bases not matched to a gene: 5. The CDR3 contains 14 residues. As DNA, the CDR3 is TGTGCCAGCTCAGAAGGACAGGGGGATACTGAAGCTTTCTTT. Its translation: CASSEGQGDTEAFF.

The chain recombines TRBV19 with TRBJ1-4; TRBD1 matches at 7 bases. The length of the CDR3 is 15 residues. J gave up 6 bases and V 3 bases, and 7 bases lay outside the gene matches. CDR1 and CDR2 (germline): LNHDA, SQIVND (reference sequence). The CDR3 DNA sequence: TGTGCCAGTAGTATGAGGACAGGAATGGATGAAAAACTGTTTTTT. This encodes CASSMRTGMDEKLFF.

The V gene is TRBV11-3, the J gene TRBJ2-7; the match to TRBD2 covers 10 bases. This CDR3 is 19 amino acids long. Per germline, CDR1 SGHNT and CDR2 YENEEA. V dropped 0 bases and J dropped 3; count of bases not matched to a gene: 14. This CDR3 reads CASSLDSVPGLAPNYEQYF. Here the CDR3 DNA reads TGTGCCAGCAGCTTAGACTCAGTTCCGGGACTAGCGCCAAACTACGAGCAGTACTTC.

V usage is TRBV5-1 and J usage is TRBJ1-2, with 9 positions matching TRBD1. CDR3 length: 15 residues. Germline V lookup: CDR1 SGHRS, CDR2 YFSETQ. V gave up 4 bases and J gave up 3 bases; unmatched junction bases: 7. In nucleotides, the CDR3 is TGCGCCAGCAGCCTGGAGGACAGGGGCGACTATGGCTACACCTTC. As protein: CASSLEDRGDYGYTF.

This sequence joins TRBV5-8 and TRBJ1-2, with 9 bases lining up with TRBD1. This CDR3 spans 14 amino acids. V lost 3 bases to trimming and J lost 7 bases; unmatched junction nucleotides: 7. Germline V gives CDR1 SGHTS, CDR2 YDEGEE. CDR3 in amino acids: CASSWGQGFFGYTF. In nucleotides, the CDR3 is TGTGCCAGCAGCTGGGGACAGGGTTTTTTTGGCTACACCTTC. The whole variable domain, filled in from reference TRBV5-8 and TRBJ1-2, reads EAGVTQSPTHLIKTRGQQATLRCSPISGHTSVYWYQQALGLGLQFLLWYDEGEERNRGNFPPRFSGRQFPNYSSELNVNALELEDSALYLCASSWGQGFFGYTFGSGTRLTVV.

CDR3 sequence reads: CASSLRQGTFGNTIYF. CDR3 nucleotides: TGTGCCAGCAGCTTAAGGCAGGGGACATTTGGAAACACCATATATTTT. This chain links TRBV7-8 with TRBJ1-3; D perhaps matches TRBD1 (6 bases). This CDR3 is built from 16 residues. Germline V gene sequence: CDR1 SGHVS, CDR2 FQNEAQ. V was cut by 2 bases and J by 3 bases, with 14 bases left in between.

V is TRBV15 and J is TRBJ1-5; D uncertain. V dropped 0 bases and J dropped 0 bases, with 15 bases sitting between them. The CDR3 contains 18 residues. Germline CDR1 LNHNV, CDR2 YYDKDF (reference sequence). The chain's CDR3 is CATSRDEWRVYSNQPQHF. In nucleotides, the CDR3 is TGTGCCACCAGCAGAGATGAGTGGCGGGTCTATAGCAATCAGCCCCAGCATTTT.

The genes are TRBV28 and TRBJ1-2; TRBD1 might be the D (6 bases). The ends were cut back, 6 bases at V and 4 bases at J, with 12 bases in the middle. In germline, CDR1 is MDHEN, CDR2 SYDVKM. This CDR3 has 13 residues. CDR3 sequence: CASRSTGSYGYTF. CDR3 sequence (DNA): TGTGCCAGCAGAAGTACAGGGTCCTATGGCTACACCTTC.

The CDR3: CASSQDVWGAGNTIYF. DNA of the CDR3: TGCGCCAGCAGCCAAGACGTTTGGGGGGCTGGAAACACCATATATTTT. This sequence joins TRBV4-1 and TRBJ1-3; tentatively, D is TRBD1 (5 bases). The V end was cut by 0 bases, the J end by 2 bases, with 11 bases between. The CDR3 covers 16 residues. CDR1 is MGHRA and CDR2 is YSYEKL in the germline V gene.

The chain employs TRBV20-1 and TRBJ1-4; D is undetermined. The CDR3 has 11 residues. V dropped 3 bases and J dropped 4 bases, with 3 bases sitting between them. Germline CDR1 reads DFQATT; CDR2 reads SNEGSKA (reference sequence). Here the CDR3 reads CSASGNEKLFF. As DNA, the CDR3 is TGCAGTGCTAGCGGTAATGAAAAACTGTTTTTT.

This chain links TRBV6-4 with TRBJ2-7; 9 nucleotides line up with TRBD1. CDR3 length: 16 amino acids. The germline V gene has CDR1 MRHNA and CDR2 SNTAGT. V gave up 8 bases and J gave up 3 bases; unmatched junction bases: 14. The CDR3 sequence: CASQQRDRAVIYEQYF. CDR3 bases: TGTGCCAGCCAACAGCGGGACAGGGCAGTCATCTACGAGCAGTACTTC.

V usage is TRBV5-5 and J usage is TRBJ2-7; possibly TRBD1 for D (6 bases). With 4 bases removed from V and 0 bases from J, the gap between germline ends came to 11 bases. The germline CDR1 and CDR2 sequences are SGHKS and YYEKEE (reference sequence). This CDR3 has 14 residues. The chain's CDR3 is CASSPGQISYEQYF. The DNA of the CDR3 is TGTGCCAGCAGCCCAGGACAGATCTCCTACGAGCAGTACTTC.

V gene TRBV27 combines with J gene TRBJ1-4; D remains ambiguous. Trimming removed 3 bases at V and 5 bases at J, with 13 bases between. The CDR3 consists of 15 residues. Germline-derived CDR1 and CDR2 are MNHEY and SMNVEV (reference sequence). CDR3 nucleotides: TGTGCCAGCAGTTTGAACGGAGATTCGAATGAAAAACTGTTTTTT. Translated: CASSLNGDSNEKLFF.

This chain uses TRBV2 with TRBJ1-6, with a weak D call TRBD1 (5 bases). Per the germline V gene, CDR1 is SNHLY and CDR2 is FYNNEI. The CDR3 runs to 15 residues. The V gene lost 8 bases and the J gene lost 5 bases, with 16 bases spanning the gap. The CDR3 is CASADGGINNSPLHF. DNA for the CDR3: TGTGCCAGCGCAGACGGGGGGATTAATAATTCACCCCTCCACTTT.

The V call is TRBV6-6, the J call TRBJ2-7; D is unclear. CDR1 and CDR2 from the germline V gene are MNHNY and SVGAGI (reference sequence). This CDR3 is 14 amino acids long. Trimming stripped 2 bases from V and 0 bases from J, with 8 bases between. The CDR3 protein is CASSYEVLSYEQYF. The CDR3, as DNA: TGTGCCAGCAGTTACGAGGTCCTCTCCTACGAGCAGTACTTC.

The J gene is TRBJ1-1, the V gene TRBV21-1; no check of the table's D call, TRBD1, against the DNA was made. TRBV21-1 is recorded as a pseudogene. This CDR3 contains 11 residues. CDR3 DNA sequence: TGTGCCAGCTTGACAGACACTGAAGCTTTCTTT. It is translated as CASLTDTEAFF.